What follows are 9 T cell receptor beta chains derived from one specimen sequenced in a study of T cells expressing NK-cell markers. After re-calling the 5' RACE reads, TCRdb lists one entry per CDR3 protein, DNA absent. This sample's table reports 550,000 to 600,000 distinct CDR3 sequences. What was sequenced was blood T cells: a sorted CD56 or NKG2C T cell subset, CD4+ or CD8+ T cells, or bulk PBMC T cells (not recorded which). The receptors were sampled from a man between 18 and 29 years old in good health.

CDR3 protein: CASSYRIRDSYSPLHF. V usage is TRBV6-2 or TRBV6-3 and J usage is TRBJ1-6; without DNA, the TCRdb call of TRBD1 cannot be checked. The germline V gene has CDR1 MNHEY and CDR2 SVGEGT. The CDR3 totals 16 residues.

The chain's CDR3 is CASSWDRPNTGELFF. This sequence joins TRBV6-5 and TRBJ2-2; TCRdb returns TRBD1, unconfirmable since there is no DNA. CDR1 and CDR2 from the germline V gene are MNHEY and SVGAGI. This CDR3 spans 15 amino acids.

The chain is built from TRBV7-2 and TRBJ2-1. Germline loops: CDR1 SGHTA, CDR2 FQGNSA. The CDR3 contains 11 residues. CDR3 protein: CASSRLGEQFF.

The V call is TRBV6-1, the J call TRBJ2-2; TCRdb outputs TRBD1, but without DNA this stays unchecked. The germline gives CDR1 MNHNS, CDR2 SASEGT. This CDR3 region has 15 residues. The CDR3 here is CASTGQGAVPGELFF.

This chain connects TRBV28 to TRBJ1-1; TCRdb calls TRBD1, which cannot be checked without DNA. Germline lookup yields CDR1 MDHEN and CDR2 SYDVKM. The CDR3 sequence is 15 residues long. CDR3 sequence: CASSSYRGTNTEAFF.

The chain has TRBV15 and TRBJ2-7; the D gene TCRdb calls, TRBD1, cannot be checked with no DNA. CDR3 length: 15 residues. Per germline, CDR1 LNHNV and CDR2 YYDKDF (reference sequence). The CDR3 protein is CATSRVLGQAYEQYF.

The chain uses TRBV28 and TRBJ1-2. Germline lookup yields CDR1 MDHEN and CDR2 SYDVKM. This CDR3 is 16 amino acids long. The CDR3 sequence is CASSTHWGPPFYGYTF.

The chain combines TRBV11-3 with TRBJ2-1; TCRdb selects TRBD2, and the lack of DNA leaves this call unchecked. CDR1 and CDR2 from the germline V gene are SGHNT and YENEEA. CDR3 size: 16 residues. The CDR3 spells CASNPSRGSSYNEQFF.

The chain recombines TRBV7-6 with TRBJ1-4; there is no DNA to check the TCRdb D call of TRBD1. The CDR3 has 18 residues. Germline CDR1 is SGHVS and CDR2 is FNYEAQ. The CDR3 sequence: CASSLILGQVATNEKLFF. The variable domain in full, completed from reference TRBV7-6 and TRBJ1-4, reads GAGVSQSPRYKVTKRGQDVALRCDPISGHVSLYWYRQALGQGPEFLTYFNYEAQQDKSGLPNDRFSAERPEGSISTLTIQRTEQRDSAMYRCASSLILGQVATNEKLFFGSGTQLSVL.